The sequence of this TCR beta chain was determined in a study of cytomegalovirus exposure and HLA in healthy donors (dated by TCRdb to the late 2010s). With respect to the entire study: An earlier analysis of several hundred of the donors reported about 250 Gb of sequence data and 117 million unique TCR beta sequences from some 180 million T cells. In addition to the first cohort of around 670 subjects, a separate validation cohort of approximately 130 different subjects was used. The number of typed donors differed by locus: 629-630 for A, B, C, DRB1 and DQB1; approximately 540 for DQA1; around 610 for DPA1; and some 470 for DPB1. Donor age, sex, ethnicity and CMV serostatus were compiled alongside the repertoire data. The study aimed to test whether signatures of past pathogen exposure could be identified by cataloging public T cell receptors. On average, 235,054 unique TCR beta nucleotide sequences were sequenced per donor among 398 genotyped donors of the cohort, with roughly a sixth of those sequences being non-productive. High-throughput TCR immunosequencing, statistical association of individual TCRs with disease status, and machine learning were combined to predict cytomegalovirus infection status. All discovery cohort repertoires had been generated using a single sequencing platform. An earlier analysis of some 600 of the donors applied high-throughput TCR beta sequencing to assess whether each TCR beta V gene segment acted as functional or pseudogenic. A handful of DR-DQ haplotypes were treated as single units for association and clustering because of strong linkage in the cohort. Class I and class II HLA loci were covered by the typing at four-digit resolution. About 310 gigabases of sequencing data and approximately 85 million unique TCR sequences were included in an early release covering under 650 HLA-typed donors. Among the roughly 430 genotyped donors, around 81% belonged to the genetic ancestry cluster associated with self-reported Caucasian donors. A later analysis re-examined previously published TCR beta repertoires from about 670 donors and added high-resolution HLA genotyping to investigate patterns of TCR occurrence. The T cell repertoires of several hundred subjects were profiled by immunosequencing and related to cytomegalovirus serostatus. The later analysis used no new phenotypic data to find candidate immune exposures, relying instead on TCR beta sequences and their occurrence across donors. Genome-wide SNP genotypes for about 65% of the roughly 670 donors were used in a later genetic analysis, which treated that subset as a discovery cohort.

General findings and caveats noted by the study authors: A total of around 150 TCR beta chains were listed by the study as associated with cytomegalovirus. The sequencing pipeline was judged likely to have produced a cluster of highly shared sequence variants as a technical artifact. Only TCR beta chains were sequenced in this cohort, and the absence of alpha or paired-chain data limited detectable features. The authors suggested that the approach could potentially be extended to other disease states and immunological phenotypes. In an earlier analysis of over 550 of the donors, most TCR beta V segments were observed in productive rearrangements about 90% or about 30% of the time, broadly matching IMGT annotations. Assigning TCR associations to individual alleles was difficult when HLA alleles, especially DR and DQ, strongly co-occurred. According to a later analysis, most CMV-associated TCR beta chains appeared to be HLA-restricted, and the HLA associations seemed to be driven largely by CMV exposure. At a false discovery rate of 0.05, a later analysis linked 15,000 to 20,000 TCR beta sequences to specific HLA alleles. CMV serostatus was the only immune exposure information available for the cohort. Correlated functional status among segregating V segments might be attributable to linkage disequilibrium, but an unknown experimental factor could not be ruled out. Several of the top co-occurrence clusters appeared to be linked to parvovirus B19, influenza, CMV and Epstein-Barr virus, according to a later analysis. Because HLA typing was unavailable for some donors at each locus, only the typed subset was used in association tests. A later analysis found that HLA-associated TCR beta chains were more clonally expanded and had lower generation probabilities than equally common non-associated chains. Most TCR sequences were seen in very few donors, while some public TCRs were found in many individuals. Sequencing depth was assumed to be roughly uniform across donors in the presence/absence analyses, though that assumption may not hold. Three of the identified cytomegalovirus-associated TCR beta chains were confirmed in vitro to be specific for cytomegalovirus antigens. An association between a missense DCLRE1C variant and V-gene and J-gene trimming of TCR beta chains was found in a later genetic analysis and replicated in an independent cohort. The 87-base-pair reads could not distinguish some IMGT-functional V segments, including TRBV6-2 and TRBV6-3, so those segments were excluded. In a later analysis, TCR association rates were found to vary across HLA loci, with the most associated TCRs seen for DRB1 alleles and the fewest for HLA-C alleles. A further reported finding was that TCR beta sequences accurately predicted the HLA-A and HLA-B alleles for most subjects in the first cohort. Around 16 rarely observed V segments, including chromosome 9 orphons, were excluded from the earlier analysis of several hundred of the donors because counts were too low. Cytomegalovirus status was reported to be diagnosed by the classifier with high specificity and sensitivity in both the original and validation cohorts. According to a later genetic analysis, donors in an Asian-associated ancestry cluster had fewer N-insertions in productive TCRs than the roughly 700-donor mean.

Library preparation was by the immunoSEQ multiplex PCR assay. The multiplex PCR relied on a mix of 60 forward primers for TCR Vbeta segments and 13 reverse primers for TCR Jbeta segments. The CDR3 region of rearranged TCR beta genes was amplified from genomic DNA by a multiplex PCR assay. The amplified TCR beta libraries were sequenced on the Illumina HiSeq System as 87-base-pair reads. On the study's bioinformatics: In a later analysis, tens of millions of unique TCR beta chains were counted across the 650 to 700 repertoires, and roughly 10 million of these chains were shared by at least two donors. To remove PCR and sequencing errors, raw reads were error-corrected and collapsed into unique sequences using a nearest-neighbor algorithm that merged closely related sequences. Alignment of CDR3 sequences to IMGT reference sequences was used to assign V, D and J gene segments. For a sequence to be retained, at least a six-nucleotide match to both a V gene segment and a J gene segment was required. Rearrangements were classified as productive when the CDR3 lacked stop codons and remained in frame with V and J, and all other rearrangements were classified as non-productive. Following IMGT convention, CDR3 was defined as the stretch from the second conserved V-encoded cysteine to the conserved J-encoded phenylalanine. The earlier analysis of 587 of the donors excluded sequences that lacked an unambiguous match to a single V gene segment. An earlier analysis of around 600 of the donors classified V segments as functional when productive rearrangements were above 56.7% and as segregating when the standard deviation between donors was above 5%. A statistical classification framework was developed to diagnose cytomegalovirus status using the catalog of TCR beta chain sequences. In a later analysis, V and J genes were assigned by comparing TCR nucleotide sequences against IMGT/GENE-DB human TR gene sequences. Using the TCRdist pipeline, a later analysis assigned CDR3 sequences along with most-parsimonious VDJ recombination scenarios. In a later analysis, every TCR beta chain was defined by the combination of its CDR3 amino acid sequence and its V-gene family, and reads without a unique V-gene family were dropped. To address suspected cross-contamination and a sequencing artifact, a later analysis removed 450 to 700 highly shared, low-generation-probability nucleotide sequences. In a later analysis, a clonal expansion index for each public chain was calculated from normalized within-repertoire ranks of inferred template counts. Generation probabilities in a later analysis came from a VDJ recombination model fitted to out-of-frame rearrangements, and those results were checked against IGoR. In a later analysis, hypergeometric tests were used to score TCR-TCR, TCR-HLA and TCR-CMV co-occurrence, with a repertoire-size bias correction applied to TCR pairs. In a later analysis, false discovery rates were estimated by permuting HLA or CMV assignments 20 times. A later analysis grouped co-occurring TCRs with DBSCAN, adding TCRdist sequence similarity when clustering within HLA-allele-positive subsets. For co-occurrence clustering, repertoires with fewer than 30,000 or more than 120,000 public chains were excluded, along with roughly 5 repertoires with anomalous nucleotide sharing. TCRdb obtained this table from immuneACCESS and retained in-frame rearrangements with V and J assigned. These tables miss some clones; where compared with another copy, unresolved V genes account for less than half of the shortfall, and the remainder is unexplained. That table gives V, J and clone size, and the DNA gave D and trimming. This sample has roughly 150,000 clones in its table, and roughly 71% of those were observed once. The leading ten clones occupy under 3% of the sample.

The cohort consisted of some 670 healthy bone marrow donors. Cohort members were all nominally healthy when sampled, although unrecorded immune exposures were likely present. The donor tested CMV seropositive, placing the donor among the 290 or so seropositive members of the cohort. A peripheral blood sample was collected from each donor, and TCR beta sequencing was performed on peripheral blood mononuclear cells. Genomic DNA extraction from the blood cell samples was performed with the Qiagen DNeasy Blood Extraction Kit. The germline V gene (reference sequence) specifies GTSNPN as CDR1 and SVGIG as CDR2. V is pruned by 4 bases and J by 5 bases, leaving 2 bases of the junction without a gene match. From the cysteine through the phenylalanine, the CDR3 covers 13 amino acids. Solely the CDR3 DNA is kept, with 39 bases framed from the first base. On this clone itself: What antigen it recognizes has not been identified. No base quality values were provided; no much bigger clone lies one nucleotide off.

Input material: PBMCs. The receptor chain draws on TRBV30 and TRBJ1-6, and 7 junction bases match TRBD1. This receptor was identified in a woman aged 45-59 years in good health and CMV-seropositive. Read as DNA, the sequence is TGTGCCTGGAACGGACAGGATAATTCACCCCTCCACTTT. This translates into CAWNGQDNSPLHF.